This T cell receptor (beta chain) was captured in a study of human T cells and chemical hapten exposure. Time point here: pre-sensitization, week 0. Treatment: therapeutic diphenylcyclopropenone sensitization with weekly scalp DPC. Participating donors were patients with alopecia, aged 18 to 70 years, considered appropriate candidates for DPC. The study's library attached unique molecular identifiers to single cDNA molecules. From the RACE reads, TCRdb called clonotypes with MiXCR, one entry per CDR3 protein. The top ten hold roughly 1.7% of the sample, which has tens of thousands of distinct CDR3 sequences, approximately 7% seen once. Study results and limitations: Patch test score rose with PT1 expanded TCR count, significant at thresholds 8, 16 and 32, not 4.

The CDR3 sequence is 13 residues long. V lost 3 bases to trimming and J lost 3 bases, with 10 bases between them. Germline CDR1 reads SGHRS; CDR2 reads YFSETQ. As regards this clonotype: The antigen remains undetermined.

The V gene is TRBV5-1, the J gene TRBJ2-7; D is possibly TRBD1 (6 bases). The sequenced sample was whole blood, obtained in connection with sensitization to the hapten diphenylcyclopropenone (DPC). The sequence derives from a woman in her twenties or thirties with alopecia areata. Some clones in this sample may be carry-over from other donors' samples. The CDR3 region is CASSCSQGYEQYF. CDR3 sequence (DNA): TGCGCCAGCAGCTGTTCACAGGGCTACGAGCAGTACTTC. Variable domain in full (rest from reference TRBV5-1 and TRBJ2-7): KAGVTQTPRYLIKTRGQQVTLSCSPISGHRSVSWYQQTPGQGLQFLFEYFSETQRNKGNFPGRFSGRQFSNSRSEMNVSTLELGDSALYLCASSCSQGYEQYFGPGTRLTVT.